One and the same sample provided the 7 T cell receptor beta chains below, sequenced in a study of T-cell memory formation after mild COVID-19. TCRdb reprocessed the 5' RACE reads via MiXCR and lists one record per CDR3 protein. The sample yields roughly 350,000 distinct CDR3 sequences, over 25% seen once. The sample taken for sequencing was PBMCs or a T cell subset sorted from them (not recorded which). The receptors here all came from an adult woman who had mild COVID-19 (a few samples of this study predate the infection). Cell type and time point are not known.

The chain has TRBV7-2 and TRBJ1-1; 7 positions agree with TRBD1. The length of the CDR3 is 17 residues. The J segment lost 5 bases and the V segment lost 4 bases, leaving 16 bases of the junction unmatched. Germline CDR1 and CDR2: SGHTA and FQGNSA. The CDR3 sequence: CASSSLYTGEIDTEAFF. The CDR3 DNA sequence: TGTGCCAGCAGCTCGCTTTACACAGGGGAAATTGATACTGAAGCTTTCTTT.

This clonotype was seen just once. The CDR3 coding sequence is TGTGCCAGCAGCGTAAGGAGTTCGAACACCGGGGAGCTGTTTTTT. Its protein is CASSVRSSNTGELFF. The chain has TRBV9 and TRBJ2-2; D is ambiguous. The CDR3 is 15 amino acids. V gave up 1 base and J gave up 0 bases, with 7 bases separating them. Germline values: CDR1 SGDLS, CDR2 YYNGEE.

This chain connects TRBV20-1 to TRBJ1-1; D is unclear. The CDR3 runs to 15 residues. Germline values: CDR1 DFQATT, CDR2 SNEGSKA (reference sequence). Trimming took off 2 bases at V and 2 bases at J, with 15 bases between the two ends. The chain's CDR3 is CSARSGAVGNTEAFF. In DNA, the CDR3 is TGCAGTGCTAGATCTGGAGCCGTAGGCAACACTGAAGCTTTCTTT.

The chain has TRBV12-3 or TRBV12-4 and TRBJ2-1, with 9 bases lining up with TRBD2. The CDR3 covers 15 residues. V lost 5 bases, J lost 9 bases, and 11 bases stayed unmatched. Written as DNA, the CDR3 is TGTGCCAGCAGTCCCGGGACTAGCTACGATCCTGAGCAGTTCTTC. Residues: CASSPGTSYDPEQFF.

The genes are TRBV7-2 and TRBJ2-5; 8 positions match TRBD1. This CDR3 comprises 14 residues. With V trimmed by 4 bases and J by 5 bases, 6 bases remained unmatched. Germline values: CDR1 SGHTA, CDR2 FQGNSA. The CDR3 loop reads CASSSDRAVETQYF. CDR3 bases: TGTGCCAGCAGCTCGGACAGGGCTGTGGAGACCCAGTACTTC.

The V and J genes are TRBV7-9 and TRBJ2-5; 10 bases align to TRBD1. The CDR3 runs 15 residues. Trimming cost V 6 bases and J 5 bases; bases outside gene matches: 9. The germline V gene encodes CDR1 SEHNR and CDR2 FQNEAQ (reference sequence). The CDR3: CASSLMRTGGETQYF. The CDR3 DNA follows: TGTGCCAGCAGTCTTATGAGGACAGGGGGGGAGACCCAGTACTTC.

This chain links TRBV5-1 with TRBJ1-6; possible D gene TRBD1, 5 bases. Germline CDR1 and CDR2: SGHRS and YFSETQ. The CDR3 has 16 residues. V gave up 4 bases and J gave up 7 bases, with 18 bases separating them. The chain's CDR3 is CASSLGGNGGNSPLHF. CDR3 sequence (DNA): TGCGCCAGCAGCCTGGGCGGTAACGGGGGAAATTCACCCCTCCACTTT.